The entry that follows covers one TCR beta chain sequence. Assay used: immunoSEQ multiplex PCR; TCRdb lists only in-frame clones, some missing. This table holds about 260,000 clones, about 90% found once. The length of the CDR3 is 15 residues. Trimming stripped 4 bases from V and 3 bases from J, with 16 bases between. Germline lookup yields CDR1 SGDLS and CDR2 YYNGEE. The source of the sample is a study of blood T cell repertoires in COVID-19. Overall study: Sources were T cells, B-cell-depleted T cells, or PBMCs; the material itself was cDNA or gDNA.

The chain uses TRBV9 and TRBJ1-1, with D possibly matching TRBD1 (6 bases). Material for sequencing was peripheral blood. This TCR was sampled from a woman in her forties who had recovered from COVID-19. The CDR3: CASSYAGTLDTEAFF. Written as DNA, the CDR3 is TGTGCCAGCAGCTACGCCGGGACACTGGACACTGAAGCTTTCTTT.